This T cell receptor beta chain appears in the sequencing data of a study of cytomegalovirus exposure and HLA in healthy donors. Primers included in the PCR were 60 Vbeta and 13 Jbeta primers. The method was immunoSEQ multiplex PCR; TCRdb's version includes in-frame clones alone and lacks a portion of them. The repertoire has about 130,000 clones, 65% to 80% of them found once; the top ten carry about 4.3%. As to this clone: Its cognate antigen is unknown.

Overall study findings and caveats: Later genetic work tied a missense DCLRE1C variant to beta-chain V and J trimming. Likely technical artifact: a cluster of highly shared sequence variants.

Germline assignment: CDR1 SNHLY and CDR2 FYNNEI. Trimming at V came to 2 bases and at J to 4 bases, leaving 10 bases not matched to a gene. The CDR3 length is 16 residues. Sequencing used PBMCs. This TCR was recovered from a male donor in good health and CMV-seropositive. V and J are TRBV2 and TRBJ1-2; 7 bases agree with TRBD1. The CDR3 sequence: CASSEQPGQRTYGYTF. The CDR3 nucleotides are TGTGCCAGCAGTGAACAGCCGGGACAGAGAACCTATGGCTACACCTTC.